Shown below are 18 T cell receptor beta chains from a single sample sequenced in a study of T cell responses to AZD1222 COVID-19 vaccine. Using immunoSEQ multiplex PCR, the repertoire was profiled, and TCRdb retains in-frame clones only, with some absent. The data contain some 120,000 clones, around 87% of them seen just once; the ten biggest clones take up roughly 1.1%. This sample comprised peripheral blood, obtained on day 0 of AZD1222 vaccination. The receptor source for this set is an adult in good health.

The CDR3 bases are TGTGCCACCAAAGGGGGACAGGGGGCTAGTGAGCAGTTCTTC. As protein: CATKGGQGASEQFF. This chain links TRBV19 with TRBJ2-1; TRBD1 aligns across 12 bases. Germline CDR1 is LNHDA and CDR2 is SQIVND (reference sequence). There are 14 residues in the CDR3. V shed 10 bases, J shed 9 bases, and the junction held 10 bases outside the gene matches.

This clone was recorded a few times. The chain recombines TRBV7-9 with TRBJ1-5; D is perhaps TRBD1 (6 bases). Germline-derived CDR1 and CDR2 are SEHNR and FQNEAQ (reference sequence). V was cut by 0 bases and J by 1 base, with 13 bases left in between. This CDR3 is 17 amino acids long. The chain's CDR3 is CASSLAGGGGSNQPQHF. The CDR3 nucleotides read TGTGCCAGCAGCTTAGCAGGGGGGGGCGGAAGCAATCAGCCCCAGCATTTT.

This chain connects TRBV7-9 to TRBJ2-7; D perhaps matches TRBD2 (5 bases). Germline CDR1 reads SEHNR; CDR2 reads FQNEAQ (reference sequence). Deletions cut 5 bases from V and 2 bases from J, with 19 bases between. CDR3 length: 16 residues. Here the CDR3 DNA reads TGTGCCAGCAGCCCTCCGGTCCGAGACGGGACCTACGAGCAGTACTTC. Its protein product is CASSPPVRDGTYEQYF.

This chain uses TRBV14 with TRBJ1-1; D is ambiguous. V was cut by 5 bases and J by 4 bases, with 14 bases left in between. CDR3 length: 14 residues. Germline V gene lookup returns CDR1 SGHDN and CDR2 FVKESK. CDR3 protein: CASSYYGRITEAFF. The CDR3 bases are TGTGCCAGCAGCTACTATGGACGGATCACTGAAGCTTTCTTT.

This chain uses TRBV23-1 with TRBJ1-1; D possibly corresponds to TRBD1 (6 bases). TRBV23-1 is sorted into the ORF group, with uncertain function. This CDR3 has 17 residues. V was clipped by 6 bases and J by 0 bases, with 20 bases between them. This CDR3 reads CASSRGRGRGLNTEAFF. CDR3 bases: TGCGCCAGCAGCAGGGGCCGGGGAAGGGGTTTGAACACTGAAGCTTTCTTT.

The chain carries TRBV12-5 and TRBJ2-5; D uncertain. The CDR3 sequence is 13 residues long. Trimming cost V 2 bases and J 5 bases, with 9 bases left between them. The germline V gene has CDR1 LGHNT and CDR2 FRNRAP. The CDR3 spells CASGLPTAETQYF. CDR3 nucleotides: TGTGCTAGTGGTTTGCCGACGGCGGAGACCCAGTACTTC.

The gene calls are TRBV19 and TRBJ2-7; 7 bases line up with TRBD1. The V gene's germline CDR1 is LNHDA and CDR2 SQIVND (reference sequence). Losses at the gene ends were 6 bases for V and 3 bases for J; bases not matched to a gene: 5. The CDR3 runs 13 residues. CDR3: CASSPGTDYEQYF. CDR3 coding DNA: TGTGCCAGTAGCCCCGGGACAGACTACGAGCAGTACTTC.

CDR3 in DNA: TGTGCCTCCGAATCGGTCGCGAGGACTGAGCAGTTCTTC. This codes for CASESVARTEQFF. The chain recombines TRBV30 with TRBJ2-1; D not certain. V lost 7 bases and J lost 9, with 19 bases in between. The CDR3 extends over 13 amino acids. CDR1 is GTSNPN, CDR2 SVGIG, per germline (reference sequence).

The chain carries TRBV5-8 and TRBJ1-3; 8 nucleotides line up with TRBD1. The CDR3 has 17 residues. Germline V gene lookup returns CDR1 SGHTS and CDR2 YDEGEE. Trimming removed 6 bases from V and 2 bases from J; junction bases left unmatched: 13. The chain's CDR3 is CASNYPSGTGTGNTIYF. CDR3 sequence (DNA): TGTGCCAGCAACTATCCGTCGGGGACAGGAACTGGAAACACCATATATTTT.

The chain is built from TRBV28 and TRBJ1-6; D gene uncertain. From germline, CDR1 is MDHEN and CDR2 SYDVKM. Trimming pared 5 bases from V and 4 bases from J, leaving 15 bases between. There are 16 residues in the CDR3. CDR3 DNA: TGTGCCAGCAGTCCAACCGGAAGGGCATATAATTCACCCCTCCACTTT. Translated, it gives CASSPTGRAYNSPLHF.

The V call is TRBV7-2, the J call TRBJ2-7, with D hard to call. Per the germline V gene, CDR1 is SGHTA and CDR2 is FQGNSA. V lost 2 bases and J 6 bases, leaving 8 bases between the germline ends. The CDR3 is made up of 12 amino acids. Written as DNA, the CDR3 is TGTGCCAGCAGCTTACCCGGGTTCGAGCAGTACTTC. This encodes CASSLPGFEQYF. Based on the CDR3 plus reference TRBV7-2 and TRBJ2-7, the full variable domain is GAGVSQSPSNKVTEKGKDVELRCDPISGHTALYWYRQSLGQGLEFLIYFQGNSAPDKSGLPSDRFSAERTGGSVSTLTIQRTQQEDSAVYLCASSLPGFEQYFGPGTRLTVT.

The chain couples TRBV5-1 to TRBJ1-1, with D unclear. The V gene's germline CDR1 is SGHRS and CDR2 YFSETQ. V lost 7 bases and J 4 bases, leaving 17 bases between the germline ends. This CDR3 has 14 residues. The CDR3 nucleotides are TGCGCCAGCCTGATGGGAGGCTCTCCCACTGAAGCTTTCTTT. The encoded protein is CASLMGGSPTEAFF.

The chain carries TRBV5-1 and TRBJ1-2; TRBD1 is a possible D gene (5 bases). Deletions cut 3 bases from V and 4 bases from J, with 13 bases between. This CDR3 has 14 residues. Per germline, CDR1 SGHRS and CDR2 YFSETQ. The CDR3 here is CASSSADTAYGYTF. CDR3 in DNA: TGCGCCAGCAGCTCGGCGGACACCGCCTATGGCTACACCTTC.

The genes are TRBV5-8 and TRBJ2-2; D is possibly TRBD1 (6 bases). The V gene lost 5 bases and the J gene lost 4 bases, with 9 bases spanning the gap. From germline, CDR1 is SGHTS and CDR2 YDEGEE. The CDR3 spans 13 residues. This CDR3 reads CASSQGFTGELFF. CDR3 bases: TGTGCCAGCAGTCAGGGGTTCACCGGGGAGCTGTTTTTT.

The chain uses TRBV12-3 or TRBV12-4 and TRBJ1-1; D remains ambiguous. V was cut by 2 bases and J by 4 bases, with 5 bases left in between. The length of the CDR3 is 12 residues. CDR3 sequence (DNA): TGTGCCAGCAGTTTAATGTCCACTGAAGCTTTCTTT. Translated: CASSLMSTEAFF.

The gene calls are TRBV5-1 and TRBJ2-3; 10 positions match TRBD2. The CDR3 runs 18 residues. V shed 4 bases and J 0 bases; nucleotides not matched to a gene: 11. The germline gives CDR1 SGHRS, CDR2 YFSETQ. This CDR3 is CASSDLAGETPSTDTQYF. The CDR3 DNA is TGCGCCAGCAGCGATCTAGCGGGGGAAACCCCTAGCACAGATACGCAGTATTTT.

The CDR3 reads CASTIEGQAKEAFF. The CDR3 nucleotides read TGTGCCAGCACTATAGAGGGGCAGGCGAAAGAAGCTTTCTTT. This chain connects TRBV7-9 to TRBJ1-1; TRBD1 might be the D (5 bases). Germline V lookup: CDR1 SEHNR, CDR2 FQNEAQ (reference sequence). The CDR3 totals 14 residues. The V gene lost 7 bases and the J gene lost 8 bases, with 20 bases spanning the gap.

The rearrangement uses TRBV6-5 and TRBJ2-7; D is unresolved. V lost 3 bases to trimming and J lost 0 bases, with 3 bases between them. This CDR3 comprises 12 residues. Germline assignment: CDR1 MNHEY and CDR2 SVGAGI. The CDR3 here is CASSYSSYEQYF. CDR3 in DNA: TGTGCCAGCAGTTATAGCTCCTACGAGCAGTACTTC.